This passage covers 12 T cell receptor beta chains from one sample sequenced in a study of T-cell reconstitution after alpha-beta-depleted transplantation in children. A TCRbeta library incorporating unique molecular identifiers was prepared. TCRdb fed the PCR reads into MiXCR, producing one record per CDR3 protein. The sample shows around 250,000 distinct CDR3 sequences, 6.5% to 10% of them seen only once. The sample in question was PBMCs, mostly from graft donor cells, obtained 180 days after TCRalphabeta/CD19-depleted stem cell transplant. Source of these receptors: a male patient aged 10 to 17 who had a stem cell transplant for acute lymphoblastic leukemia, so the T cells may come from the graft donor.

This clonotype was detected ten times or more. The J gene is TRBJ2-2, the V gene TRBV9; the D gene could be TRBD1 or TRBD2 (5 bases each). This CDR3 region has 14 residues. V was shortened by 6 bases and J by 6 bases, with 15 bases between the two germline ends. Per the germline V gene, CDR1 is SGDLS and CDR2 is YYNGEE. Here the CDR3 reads CASTTSMGAGELFF. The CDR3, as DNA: TGTGCCAGCACCACCTCAATGGGGGCCGGGGAGCTGTTTTTT.

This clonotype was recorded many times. The DNA for the CDR3 is TGCAGTGCTCCCGACAGGAACACCGGGGAGCTGTTTTTT. This gives the protein CSAPDRNTGELFF. V usage is TRBV20-1 and J usage is TRBJ2-2; possibly TRBD1 for D (5 bases). Trimming pared 5 bases from V and 1 base from J, leaving 8 bases between. Germline CDR1 DFQATT, CDR2 SNEGSKA (reference sequence). The CDR3 sequence is 13 residues long.

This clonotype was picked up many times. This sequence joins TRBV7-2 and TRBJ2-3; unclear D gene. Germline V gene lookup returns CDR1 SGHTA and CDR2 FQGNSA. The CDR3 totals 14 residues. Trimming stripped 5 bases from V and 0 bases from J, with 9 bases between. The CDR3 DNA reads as TGTGCCAGCAGCCTGGCCTCTAGCACAGATACGCAGTATTTT. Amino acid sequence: CASSLASSTDTQYF.

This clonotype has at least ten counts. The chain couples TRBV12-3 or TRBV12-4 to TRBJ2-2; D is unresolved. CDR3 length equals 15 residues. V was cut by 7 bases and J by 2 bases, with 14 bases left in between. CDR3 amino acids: CASTPRKENTGELFF. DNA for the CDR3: TGTGCCAGCACCCCTAGAAAGGAAAACACCGGGGAGCTGTTTTTT.

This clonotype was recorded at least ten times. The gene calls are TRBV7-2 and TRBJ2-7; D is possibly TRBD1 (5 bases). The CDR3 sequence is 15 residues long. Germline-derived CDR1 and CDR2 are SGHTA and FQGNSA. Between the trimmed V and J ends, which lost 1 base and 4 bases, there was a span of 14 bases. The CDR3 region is CASSLEGYSMYEQYF. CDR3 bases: TGTGCCAGCAGCTTAGAGGGGTACTCAATGTACGAGCAGTACTTC.

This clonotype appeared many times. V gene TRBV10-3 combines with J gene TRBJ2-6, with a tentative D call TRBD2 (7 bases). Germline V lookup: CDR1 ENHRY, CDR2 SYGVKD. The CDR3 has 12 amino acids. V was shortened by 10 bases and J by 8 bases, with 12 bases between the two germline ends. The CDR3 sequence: CASYGGPNVLTF. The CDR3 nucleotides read TGTGCCAGTTACGGGGGGCCCAACGTCCTGACTTTC.

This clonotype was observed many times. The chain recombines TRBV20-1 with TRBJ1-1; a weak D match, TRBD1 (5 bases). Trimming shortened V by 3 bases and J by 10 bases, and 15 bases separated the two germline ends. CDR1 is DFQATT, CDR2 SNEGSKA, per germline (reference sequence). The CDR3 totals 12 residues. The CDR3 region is CSASVGQGGAFF. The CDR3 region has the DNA TGCAGTGCTAGCGTGGGGCAGGGCGGAGCTTTCTTT.

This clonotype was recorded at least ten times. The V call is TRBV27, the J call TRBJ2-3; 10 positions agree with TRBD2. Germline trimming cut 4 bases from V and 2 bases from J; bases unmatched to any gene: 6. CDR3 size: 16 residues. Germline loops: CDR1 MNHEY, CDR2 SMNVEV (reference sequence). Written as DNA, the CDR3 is TGTGCCAGCAGTTACTCTAGCGGGGGCATCACAGATACGCAGTATTTT. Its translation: CASSYSSGGITDTQYF.

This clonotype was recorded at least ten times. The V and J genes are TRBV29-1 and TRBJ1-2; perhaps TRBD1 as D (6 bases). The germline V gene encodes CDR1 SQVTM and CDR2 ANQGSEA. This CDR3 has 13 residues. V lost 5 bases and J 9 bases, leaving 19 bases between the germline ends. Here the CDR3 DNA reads TGCAGCGTTTCCGGCCGGACAGTGGCACGCTACACCTTC. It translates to CSVSGRTVARYTF. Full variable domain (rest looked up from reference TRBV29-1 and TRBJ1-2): SAVISQKPSRDICQRGTSLTIQCQVDSQVTMMFWYRQQPGQSLTLIATANQGSEATYESGFVIDKFPISRPNLTFSTLTVSNMSPEDSSIYLCSVSGRTVARYTFGSGTRLTVV.

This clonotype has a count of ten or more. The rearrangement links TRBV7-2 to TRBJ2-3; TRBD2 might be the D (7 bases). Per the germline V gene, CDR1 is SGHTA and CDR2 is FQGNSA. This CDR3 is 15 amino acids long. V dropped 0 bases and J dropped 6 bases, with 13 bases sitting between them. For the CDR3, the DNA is TGTGCCAGCAGCTTAGCGGGGGGGCCGGGGGATACGCAGTATTTT. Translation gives CASSLAGGPGDTQYF.

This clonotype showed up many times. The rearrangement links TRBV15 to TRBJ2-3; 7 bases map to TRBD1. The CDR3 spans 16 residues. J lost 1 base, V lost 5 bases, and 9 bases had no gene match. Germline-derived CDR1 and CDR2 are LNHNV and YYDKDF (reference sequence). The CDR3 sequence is CATSPPTGVRTDTQYF. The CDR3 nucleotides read TGTGCCACCAGCCCCCCTACAGGGGTTCGCACAGATACGCAGTATTTT.

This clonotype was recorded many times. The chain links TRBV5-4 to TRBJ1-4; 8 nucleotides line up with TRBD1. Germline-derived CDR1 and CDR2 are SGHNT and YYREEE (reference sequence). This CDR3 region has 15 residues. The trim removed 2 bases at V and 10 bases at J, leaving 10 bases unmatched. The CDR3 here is CASSFQGAPEGKLFF. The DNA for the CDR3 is TGTGCCAGCAGCTTCCAGGGGGCCCCTGAGGGAAAACTGTTTTTT. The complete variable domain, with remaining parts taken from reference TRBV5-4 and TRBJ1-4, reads ETGVTQSPTHLIKTRGQQVTLRCSSQSGHNTVSWYQQALGQGPQFIFQYYREEENGRGNFPPRFSGLQFPNYSSELNVNALELDDSALYLCASSFQGAPEGKLFFGSGTQLSVL.